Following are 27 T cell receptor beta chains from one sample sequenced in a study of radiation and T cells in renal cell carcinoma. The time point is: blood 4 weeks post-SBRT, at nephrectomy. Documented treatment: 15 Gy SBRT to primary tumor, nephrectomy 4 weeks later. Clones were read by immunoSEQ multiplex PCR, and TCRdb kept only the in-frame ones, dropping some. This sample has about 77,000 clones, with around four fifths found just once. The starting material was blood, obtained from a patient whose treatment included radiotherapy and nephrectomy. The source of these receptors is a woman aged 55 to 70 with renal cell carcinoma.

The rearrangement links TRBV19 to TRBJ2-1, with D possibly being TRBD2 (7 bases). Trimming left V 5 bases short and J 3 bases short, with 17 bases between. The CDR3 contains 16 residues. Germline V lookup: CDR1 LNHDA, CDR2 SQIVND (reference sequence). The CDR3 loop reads CASSPKGGSFYNEQFF. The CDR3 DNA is TGTGCCAGTAGTCCCAAGGGGGGGTCTTTCTACAATGAGCAGTTCTTC.

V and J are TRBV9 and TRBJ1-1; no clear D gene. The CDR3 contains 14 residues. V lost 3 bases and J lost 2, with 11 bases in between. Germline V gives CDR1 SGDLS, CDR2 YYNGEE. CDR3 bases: TGTGCCAGCAGCGATGGTCCACTTAACACTGAAGCTTTCTTT. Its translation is CASSDGPLNTEAFF.

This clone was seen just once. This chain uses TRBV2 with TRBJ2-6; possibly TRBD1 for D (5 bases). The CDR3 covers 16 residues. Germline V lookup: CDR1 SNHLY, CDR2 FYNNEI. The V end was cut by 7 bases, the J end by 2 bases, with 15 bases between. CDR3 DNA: TGTGCCAGCACCCGCCTCACAGGCCCTGGGGCCAACGTCCTGACTTTC. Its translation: CASTRLTGPGANVLTF.

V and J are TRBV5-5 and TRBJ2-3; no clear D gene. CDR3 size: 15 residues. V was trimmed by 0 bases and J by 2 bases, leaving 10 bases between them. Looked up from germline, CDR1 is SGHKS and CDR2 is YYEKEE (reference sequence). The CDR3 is CASSLGKSNTDTQYF. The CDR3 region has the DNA TGTGCCAGCAGCTTGGGCAAGTCGAACACAGATACGCAGTATTTT.

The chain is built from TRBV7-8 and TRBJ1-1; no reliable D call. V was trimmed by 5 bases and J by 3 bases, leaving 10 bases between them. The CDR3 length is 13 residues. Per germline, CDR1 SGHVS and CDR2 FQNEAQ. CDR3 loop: CASSPRSDTEAFF. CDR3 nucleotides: TGTGCCAGCAGCCCACGATCGGACACTGAAGCTTTCTTT.

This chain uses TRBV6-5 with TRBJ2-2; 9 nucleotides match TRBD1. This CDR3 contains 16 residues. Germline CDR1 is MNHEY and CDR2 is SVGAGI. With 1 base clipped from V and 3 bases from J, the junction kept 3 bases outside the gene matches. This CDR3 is CASSYYRDRDTGELFF. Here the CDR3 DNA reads TGTGCCAGCAGTTACTATCGGGACAGGGACACCGGGGAGCTGTTTTTT.

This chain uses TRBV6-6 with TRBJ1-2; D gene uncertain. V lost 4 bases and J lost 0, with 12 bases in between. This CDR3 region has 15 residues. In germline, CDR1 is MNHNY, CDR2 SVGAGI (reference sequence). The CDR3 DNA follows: TGTGCCAGCAGTTTAGCCCGCCTTACTAACTATGGCTACACCTTC. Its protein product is CASSLARLTNYGYTF.

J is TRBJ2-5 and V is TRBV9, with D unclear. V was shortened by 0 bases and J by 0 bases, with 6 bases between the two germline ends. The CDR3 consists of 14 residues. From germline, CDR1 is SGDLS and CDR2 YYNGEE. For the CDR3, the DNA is TGTGCCAGCAGCGTAGTAGGGAACCAAGAGACCCAGTACTTC. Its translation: CASSVVGNQETQYF. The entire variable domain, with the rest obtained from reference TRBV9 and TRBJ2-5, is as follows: DSGVTQTPKHLITATGQRVTLRCSPRSGDLSVYWYQQSLDQGLQFLIQYYNGEERAKGNILERFSAQQFPDLHSELNLSSLELGDSALYFCASSVVGNQETQYFGPGTRLLVL.

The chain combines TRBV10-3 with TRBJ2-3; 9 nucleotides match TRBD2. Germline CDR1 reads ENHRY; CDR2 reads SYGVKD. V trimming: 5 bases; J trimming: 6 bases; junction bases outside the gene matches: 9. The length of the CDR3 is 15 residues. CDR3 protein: CAISPPRGGPDTQYF. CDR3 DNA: TGTGCCATCAGTCCGCCGCGGGGGGGCCCCGATACGCAGTATTTT.

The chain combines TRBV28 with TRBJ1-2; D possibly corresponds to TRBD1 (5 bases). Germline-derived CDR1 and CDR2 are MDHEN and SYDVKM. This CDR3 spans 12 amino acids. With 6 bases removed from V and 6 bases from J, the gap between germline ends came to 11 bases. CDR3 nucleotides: TGTGCCAGCAGGCCACCGGGGGATGGCTACACCTTC. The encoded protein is CASRPPGDGYTF.

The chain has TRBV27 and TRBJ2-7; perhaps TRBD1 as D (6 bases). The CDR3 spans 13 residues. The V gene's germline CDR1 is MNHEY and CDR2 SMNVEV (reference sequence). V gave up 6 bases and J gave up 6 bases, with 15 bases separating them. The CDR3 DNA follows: TGTGCCAGCAGGGTCCTTGGACAGTCCGAGCAGTACTTC. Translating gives CASRVLGQSEQYF.

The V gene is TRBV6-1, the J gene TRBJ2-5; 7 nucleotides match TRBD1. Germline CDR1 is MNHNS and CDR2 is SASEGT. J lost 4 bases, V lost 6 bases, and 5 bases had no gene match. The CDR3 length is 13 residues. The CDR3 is CASRETGLETQYF. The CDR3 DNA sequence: TGTGCCAGCAGAGAGACAGGGCTAGAGACCCAGTACTTC.

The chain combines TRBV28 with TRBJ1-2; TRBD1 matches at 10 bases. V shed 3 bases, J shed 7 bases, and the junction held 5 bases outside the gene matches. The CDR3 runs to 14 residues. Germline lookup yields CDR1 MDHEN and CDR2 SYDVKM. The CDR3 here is CASSFPGQGTGYTF. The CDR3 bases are TGTGCCAGCAGTTTCCCGGGACAGGGGACTGGCTACACCTTC.

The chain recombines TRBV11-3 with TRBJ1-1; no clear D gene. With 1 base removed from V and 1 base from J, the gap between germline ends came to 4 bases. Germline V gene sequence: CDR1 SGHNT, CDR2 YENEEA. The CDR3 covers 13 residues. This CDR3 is CASSLGGNTEAFF. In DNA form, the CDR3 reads TGTGCCAGCAGCTTAGGCGGGAACACTGAAGCTTTCTTT.

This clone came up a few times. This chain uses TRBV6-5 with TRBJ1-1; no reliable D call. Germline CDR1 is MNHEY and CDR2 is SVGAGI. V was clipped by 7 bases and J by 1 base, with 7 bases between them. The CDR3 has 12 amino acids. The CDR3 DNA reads TGTGCCAGCACCGACAAGAACACTGAAGCTTTCTTT. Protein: CASTDKNTEAFF.

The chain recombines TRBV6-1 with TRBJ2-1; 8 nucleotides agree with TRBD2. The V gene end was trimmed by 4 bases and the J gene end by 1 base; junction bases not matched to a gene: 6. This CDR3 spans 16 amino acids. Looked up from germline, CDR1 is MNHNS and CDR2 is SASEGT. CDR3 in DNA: TGTGCCAGCAGTGGCTTAGCGGGACCTTCCTACAATGAGCAGTTCTTC. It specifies CASSGLAGPSYNEQFF.

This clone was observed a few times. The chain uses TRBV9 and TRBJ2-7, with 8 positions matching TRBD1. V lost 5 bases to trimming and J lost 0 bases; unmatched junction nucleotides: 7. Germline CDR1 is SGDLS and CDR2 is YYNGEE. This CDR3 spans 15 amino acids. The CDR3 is CASSVGTGLSYEQYF. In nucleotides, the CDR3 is TGTGCCAGCAGTGTCGGGACAGGACTCTCCTACGAGCAGTACTTC.

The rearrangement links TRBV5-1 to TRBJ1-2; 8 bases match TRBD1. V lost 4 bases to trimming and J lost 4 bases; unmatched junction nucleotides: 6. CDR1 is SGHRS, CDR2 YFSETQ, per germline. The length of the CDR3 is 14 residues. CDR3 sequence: CASSAATGVYGYTF. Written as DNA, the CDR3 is TGCGCCAGCAGCGCCGCGACAGGGGTCTATGGCTACACCTTC.

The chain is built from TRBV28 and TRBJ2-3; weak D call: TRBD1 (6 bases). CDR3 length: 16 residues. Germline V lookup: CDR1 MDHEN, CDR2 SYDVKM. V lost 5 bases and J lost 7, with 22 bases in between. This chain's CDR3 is CASSPARDIPTYTQYF. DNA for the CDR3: TGTGCCAGCAGTCCCGCTAGGGACATCCCCACGTATACGCAGTATTTT.

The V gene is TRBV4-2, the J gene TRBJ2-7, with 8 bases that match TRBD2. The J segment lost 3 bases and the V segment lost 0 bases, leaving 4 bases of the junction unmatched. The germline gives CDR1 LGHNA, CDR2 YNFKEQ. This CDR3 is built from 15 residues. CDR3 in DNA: TGTGCCAGCAGCCAAGAATCAAGCGGGAGCTACGAGCAGTACTTC. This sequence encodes CASSQESSGSYEQYF.

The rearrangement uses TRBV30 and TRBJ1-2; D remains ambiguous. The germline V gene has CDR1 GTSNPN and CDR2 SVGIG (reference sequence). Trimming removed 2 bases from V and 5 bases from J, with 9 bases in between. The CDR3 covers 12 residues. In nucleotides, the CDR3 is TGTGCCTGGAGTCCGTCAGCGTATGGCTACACCTTC. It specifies CAWSPSAYGYTF.

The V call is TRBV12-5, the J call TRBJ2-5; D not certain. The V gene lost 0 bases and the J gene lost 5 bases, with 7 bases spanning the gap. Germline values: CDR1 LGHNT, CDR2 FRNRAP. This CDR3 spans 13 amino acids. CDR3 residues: CASGLVLGETQYF. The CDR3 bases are TGTGCTAGTGGTTTGGTACTCGGGGAGACCCAGTACTTC.

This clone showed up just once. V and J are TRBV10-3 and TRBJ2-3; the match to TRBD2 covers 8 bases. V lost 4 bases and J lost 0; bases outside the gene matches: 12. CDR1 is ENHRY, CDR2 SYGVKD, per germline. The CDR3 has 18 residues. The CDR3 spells CAISGGVAGSTSTDTQYF. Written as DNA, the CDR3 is TGTGCCATCAGTGGTGGGGTAGCGGGATCTACTAGCACAGATACGCAGTATTTT.

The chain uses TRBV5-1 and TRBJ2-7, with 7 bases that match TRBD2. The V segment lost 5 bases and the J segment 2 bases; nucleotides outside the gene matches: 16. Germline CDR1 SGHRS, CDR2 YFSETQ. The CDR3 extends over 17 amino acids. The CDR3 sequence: CASSLFGGRGGAYEQYF. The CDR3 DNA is TGCGCCAGCAGTCTGTTTGGTGGGAGGGGAGGAGCCTACGAGCAGTACTTC.

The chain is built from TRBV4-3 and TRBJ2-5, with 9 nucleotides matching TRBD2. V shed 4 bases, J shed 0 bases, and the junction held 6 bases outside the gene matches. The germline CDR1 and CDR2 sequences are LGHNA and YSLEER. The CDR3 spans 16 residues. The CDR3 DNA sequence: TGCGCCAGCAGCCCTGGAGGCGGGAGGGACCAAGAGACCCAGTACTTC. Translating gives CASSPGGGRDQETQYF.

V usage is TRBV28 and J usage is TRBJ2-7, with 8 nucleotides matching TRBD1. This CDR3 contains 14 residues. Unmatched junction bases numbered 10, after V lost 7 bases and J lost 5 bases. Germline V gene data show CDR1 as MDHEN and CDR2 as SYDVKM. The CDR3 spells CASTLSDRANEQYF. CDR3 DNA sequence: TGTGCCAGCACACTGTCGGACAGGGCAAACGAGCAGTACTTC.

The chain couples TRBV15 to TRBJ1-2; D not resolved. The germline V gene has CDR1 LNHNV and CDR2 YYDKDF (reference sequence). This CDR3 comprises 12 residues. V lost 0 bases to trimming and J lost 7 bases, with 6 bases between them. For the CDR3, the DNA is TGTGCCACCAGCAGAGATCGCATTGGCTACACCTTC. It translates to CATSRDRIGYTF.